This TCR beta chain was obtained from a study of STAT3 mutations in large granular lymphocyte leukemia. Study at large: Canonical activating STAT3 mutations were detected in roughly half of the longitudinally sequenced T-LGLL patients. Roughly 44% of treated T-LGLL patients showed hematologic response to immunosuppression.

The CDR3 length is 13 residues. Germline V gene lookup returns CDR1 SQVTM and CDR2 ANQGSEA. The V gene end was trimmed by 4 bases and the J gene end by 4 bases; junction bases not matched to a gene: 4. On this clone: What it binds is not known.

Average productive template count per sample was roughly 38,000. Data came from immunoSEQ multiplex PCR; TCRdb stores just in-frame clones and leaves some out. The table has approximately 42,000 clones, around 80% seen once. Findings and limits, study-wide: Variable sampling intervals and differing treatment regimens complicated linking therapy response to TCR clonal burden changes. At least one immunodominant TCR beta clonotype appeared in every T-cell large granular lymphocyte leukemia patient.

This chain links TRBV29-1 with TRBJ2-1; 7 positions match TRBD1. The specimen sequenced was PBMCs. The sequence was collected from a human donor with T large granular lymphocyte leukemia. Some clones in this sample may be carry-over from other donors' samples. CDR3 bases: TGCAGCGTTGCAGGGGGAGCTTACAATGAGCAGTTCTTC. It is translated as CSVAGGAYNEQFF.